Sequencing of this T cell receptor beta chain was carried out in a study of regulatory T cells in long-lasting Graves disease. The time point is: newly diagnosed GD, antithyroid drugs for less than 3 months. RNA isolated from PBMCs was used to make the TCR library. V was pared by 5 bases and J by 2 bases, with 14 bases between. Germline V gene sequence: CDR1 MNHEY, CDR2 SVGEGT. The CDR3 totals 15 residues. For TCR beta, libraries came from iRepertoire HTBI primers and Arm-PCR of CDR3 regions. TCRdb used MiXCR to reprocess the multiplex PCR reads, holding one entry per CDR3 protein. This sample has roughly 380,000 distinct CDR3 sequences, with roughly a sixth found just once.

The TCR comes from a female donor with Graves disease. The sample was peripheral blood mononuclear cells (PBMCs), taken at new diagnosis, from a patient treated with antithyroid drugs. The chain has TRBV6-2 or TRBV6-3 and TRBJ2-3; weak D call: TRBD2 (5 bases). In DNA form, the CDR3 reads TGTGCCAGCAGTCGGCCTAGCTATTCCACAGATACGCAGTATTTT. Protein: CASSRPSYSTDTQYF.